This T cell receptor beta chain was retrieved from a study of blood T cell repertoires in COVID-19. Study background: The United States, Italy and Spain provided the acute and convalescent COVID-19 samples.

Measured with immunoSEQ multiplex PCR; TCRdb has only the in-frame clones, and not every one. This repertoire shows about 300,000 clones, around nine tenths found once; its top ten account for 5.5% to 6%. The table lists this clone with a few counts. Researchers sorted participants into cohorts using their self-reported clinical history. All recovered Cohort 3 donors got two negative PCRs, got clearance, or saw symptom resolution. The CDR3 covers 16 residues. V gave up 0 bases and J gave up 2 bases; unmatched junction bases: 3. Germline CDR1 reads LNHDA; CDR2 reads SQIVND (reference sequence). Specimen: PBMCs or T cells enriched from blood (not recorded which). J is TRBJ1-3 and V is TRBV19, with TRBD1 matching over 8 bases. The clonotype comes from a young woman who had recovered from COVID-19. CDR3 region: CASSIDTGGAGNTIYF. The CDR3 DNA follows: TGTGCCAGTAGTATAGACACAGGGGGTGCTGGAAACACCATATATTTT.